This record concerns one TCR beta chain sequence. The antigen remains unidentified. 60 Vbeta and 13 Jbeta primers were used in PCR. Produced via immunoSEQ multiplex PCR; TCRdb's table is partial and in-frame only. This table holds some 190,000 clones, about 76% found once. This sample was included in a study of cytomegalovirus exposure and HLA in healthy donors. Study overall: Early released data had about 80 million unique TCRs, all coming from HLA-typed donors.

General observations from the study: Presence/absence comparisons presumed near-even sequencing depth among donors. The sole available immune exposure information was CMV serostatus.

The origin of this receptor is a woman aged 45-59 years in good health and CMV-seronegative. The sample was PBMCs.

CDR3 bases: TGTGCCAGTAGTGCCTACAGGGATGGGCAGCCCCAGCATTTT. Amino acids: CASSAYRDGQPQHF. The V call is TRBV19, the J call TRBJ1-5; perhaps TRBD1 as D (6 bases). This CDR3 is built from 14 residues. Per germline, CDR1 LNHDA and CDR2 SQIVND (reference sequence). Trimming left V 5 bases short and J 7 bases short, with 15 bases between.